The 27 T cell receptor beta chains presented below share a single source sample, sequenced in a study of T cells expressing NK-cell markers. Reprocessing the 5' RACE reads, TCRdb reports a single entry for every CDR3 protein and omits DNA. This sample's table reports about 460,000 distinct CDR3 sequences. Material for sequencing was blood T cells: a sorted CD56 or NKG2C T cell subset, CD4+ or CD8+ T cells, or bulk PBMC T cells (not recorded which). These receptor sequences come from a woman aged 45-65 years in good health.

The V gene is TRBV29-1, the J gene TRBJ2-6; the TCRdb call, TRBD1, lacks DNA for checking. This CDR3 contains 14 residues. Germline V lookup: CDR1 SQVTM, CDR2 ANQGSEA. CDR3 sequence reads: CSVGSGTGANVLTF. Together with reference TRBV29-1 and TRBJ2-6, the CDR3 gives the full variable domain: SAVISQKPSRDICQRGTSLTIQCQVDSQVTMMFWYRQQPGQSLTLIATANQGSEATYESGFVIDKFPISRPNLTFSTLTVSNMSPEDSSIYLCSVGSGTGANVLTFGAGSRLTVL.

The chain employs TRBV24-1 and TRBJ2-1; TCRdb returns TRBD1, unconfirmable since there is no DNA. The CDR3 runs to 16 residues. Germline lookup yields CDR1 KGHDR and CDR2 SFDVKD. The CDR3: CATSGVRTAQDNEQFF.

The V gene is TRBV5-1, the J gene TRBJ2-3; TCRdb's D call of TRBD2 is untestable without DNA. Germline V gene data show CDR1 as SGHRS and CDR2 as YFSETQ. CDR3 length: 13 residues. CDR3: CASSWGPADTQYF.

V and J are TRBV5-6 and TRBJ1-2. The germline CDR1 and CDR2 sequences are SGHDT and YYEEEE. The CDR3 length is 13 residues. This CDR3 is CASRIGTPGGYTF.

The chain is built from TRBV11-3 and TRBJ2-5; checking the TCRdb D call of TRBD2 is not possible without DNA. This CDR3 comprises 20 residues. Germline lookup yields CDR1 SGHNT and CDR2 YENEEA. The CDR3 here is CASSLGQLPVAGGRQETQYF. Full variable domain (outside the CDR3, taken from reference TRBV11-3 and TRBJ2-5): EAGVVQSPRYKIIEKKQPVAFWCNPISGHNTLYWYLQNLGQGPELLIRYENEEAVDDSQLPKDRFSAERLKGVDSTLKIQPAELGDSAVYLCASSLGQLPVAGGRQETQYFGPGTRLLVL.

The rearrangement uses TRBV29-1 and TRBJ2-3; no DNA is available, so the TRBD1 call from TCRdb remains unchecked. This CDR3 is built from 13 residues. Germline CDR1 SQVTM, CDR2 ANQGSEA. The CDR3 region is CSGRKPGSDTQYF.

This chain links TRBV5-6 with TRBJ1-5; TCRdb outputs TRBD1, but without DNA this stays unchecked. Germline V gene data show CDR1 as SGHDT and CDR2 as YYEEEE. The CDR3 consists of 14 residues. CDR3 region: CASSDRTGAQPQHF.

The chain recombines TRBV29-1 with TRBJ2-3; TCRdb reports TRBD1, a call that lacks DNA to check it against. Germline values: CDR1 SQVTM, CDR2 ANQGSEA. The CDR3 runs to 15 residues. Here the CDR3 reads CSVESAGQKADTQYF.

V gene TRBV12-3 or TRBV12-4 combines with J gene TRBJ2-2; TCRdb lists TRBD2, though no DNA is available to test this call. The CDR3 loop spans 14 amino acids. The CDR3 here is CASSFGGRHGELFF.

This chain links TRBV28 with TRBJ1-1; TCRdb's assignment of TRBD1 cannot be checked, as there is no DNA. The V gene's germline CDR1 is MDHEN and CDR2 SYDVKM. The CDR3 has 11 amino acids. CDR3 sequence reads: CASPRGDEAFF.

The chain uses TRBV3-1 and TRBJ2-4; the D gene TCRdb calls, TRBD1, cannot be checked with no DNA. This CDR3 is built from 14 residues. Per the germline V gene, CDR1 is LGHDT and CDR2 is YNNKEL (reference sequence). The chain's CDR3 is CASSSAGGRSIQYF.

The chain employs TRBV7-9 and TRBJ2-6; TCRdb lists TRBD1, though no DNA is available to test this call. The CDR3 has 13 amino acids. Germline CDR1 reads SEHNR; CDR2 reads FQNEAQ (reference sequence). CDR3 region: CTGTSGGANVLTF.

The chain is built from TRBV29-1 and TRBJ1-1; TCRdb gives TRBD1 as the D gene, but with no DNA this cannot be confirmed. The CDR3 is made up of 13 amino acids. Germline CDR1 is SQVTM and CDR2 is ANQGSEA. The chain's CDR3 is CSSVPRQRDEAFF.

The chain uses TRBV11-2 and TRBJ1-2. The CDR3 runs to 13 residues. CDR1 is SGHAT, CDR2 FQNNGV, per germline. The CDR3 loop reads CASSLDGLYGYTF.

The V gene is TRBV28, the J gene TRBJ2-1; the TCRdb D gene call, TRBD2, has no DNA to confirm it. This CDR3 is 16 amino acids long. Germline CDR1 MDHEN, CDR2 SYDVKM. The CDR3 sequence: CASSPSGLSGRNEQFF.

The V gene is TRBV2, the J gene TRBJ2-5. The germline CDR1 and CDR2 sequences are SNHLY and FYNNEI. This CDR3 region has 14 residues. CDR3 protein: CASNRGLLAETQYF.

V gene TRBV29-1 combines with J gene TRBJ1-1; as DNA is missing, the TRBD1 call by TCRdb cannot be tested. The CDR3 sequence is 16 residues long. Germline V gives CDR1 SQVTM, CDR2 ANQGSEA. CDR3 protein: CSVEGDGGQLRTEAFF.

This rearrangement joins TRBV5-1 to TRBJ1-1; the TCRdb D gene call, TRBD1, has no DNA to confirm it. Germline CDR1 is SGHRS and CDR2 is YFSETQ. The CDR3 loop spans 16 amino acids. CDR3 amino acids: CASSFGVQGKNTEAFF.

CDR3 in amino acids: CASSTPRSEQFF. The rearrangement joins TRBV28 to TRBJ2-1. CDR1 is MDHEN and CDR2 is SYDVKM in the germline V gene. This CDR3 has 12 residues. The variable domain in full, with the rest retrieved from reference TRBV28 and TRBJ2-1, is DVKVTQSSRYLVKRTGEKVFLECVQDMDHENMFWYRQDPGLGLRLIYFSYDVKMKEKGDIPEGYSVSREKKERFSLILESASTNQTSMYLCASSTPRSEQFFGPGTRLTVL.

This CDR3 reads CASSLGGASGEQFF. V usage is TRBV11-3 and J usage is TRBJ2-1. The CDR3 sequence is 14 residues long. Per germline, CDR1 SGHNT and CDR2 YENEEA.

The genes are TRBV10-3 and TRBJ2-6. The CDR3 covers 14 residues. Germline V gene lookup returns CDR1 ENHRY and CDR2 SYGVKD. The CDR3 loop reads CAILASSGANVLTF.

The chain combines TRBV5-1 with TRBJ2-1. Per the germline V gene, CDR1 is SGHRS and CDR2 is YFSETQ. CDR3 length equals 14 residues. The CDR3 spells CASSRNPDANEQFF.

This sequence joins TRBV5-1 and TRBJ2-1; no DNA is available, so the TRBD2 call from TCRdb remains unchecked. The CDR3 covers 17 residues. Germline values: CDR1 SGHRS, CDR2 YFSETQ. This CDR3 is CASRGPPGRGKGNEQFF.

The chain combines TRBV27 with TRBJ2-1; TCRdb indicates TRBD1, and absent DNA this call remains unverified. The germline gives CDR1 MNHEY, CDR2 SMNVEV (reference sequence). The CDR3 has 14 amino acids. CDR3 amino acids: CASSSRGVGHEQFF.

The chain has TRBV12-3 or TRBV12-4 and TRBJ1-2; TCRdb reports TRBD1, a call that lacks DNA to check it against. The CDR3 is 14 residues long. The CDR3 reads CASSLWQGGNGYTF.

The chain has TRBV12-3 or TRBV12-4 and TRBJ1-1; TCRdb reports TRBD1, a call that lacks DNA to check it against. The CDR3 is made up of 11 amino acids. Here the CDR3 reads CASSLGESAFF.

The CDR3 sequence: CASSQRRTGGSNTEAFF. The chain employs TRBV4-2 and TRBJ1-1; TCRdb returns TRBD1, unconfirmable since there is no DNA. The germline V gene encodes CDR1 LGHNA and CDR2 YNFKEQ. This CDR3 spans 17 amino acids.